One sample yielded the 9 T cell receptor beta chains listed below, sequenced in a study of shared clonotypes between healthy human individuals. TCRdb's table, derived via immunoSEQ multiplex PCR, lists solely in-frame clones and lacks some. The sample includes approximately 1.5 million clones, 95% to 99% of them seen just once. The sequenced sample was naive CD4+ T cells sorted from blood. Described subset: CD45RA+ positively selected. The receptors here all came from a man aged 30-40 years in good health.

The chain is built from TRBV7-8 and TRBJ2-7; D ambiguous. Germline-derived CDR1 and CDR2 are SGHVS and FQNEAQ. The CDR3 length is 13 residues. Trimming shortened V by 3 bases and J by 2 bases, and 8 bases separated the two germline ends. CDR3 loop: CASSFTSAYEQYF. CDR3 DNA sequence: TGTGCCAGCAGCTTCACGTCAGCCTACGAGCAGTACTTC.

CDR3 residues: CASSPRTSGMAGELFF. In nucleotides, the CDR3 is TGTGCCAGCAGCCCGCGGACTAGCGGGATGGCAGGGGAGCTGTTTTTT. The rearrangement uses TRBV7-3 and TRBJ2-2; TRBD2 agrees at 12 bases. This CDR3 is built from 16 residues. With 5 bases clipped from V and 8 bases from J, the junction kept 9 bases outside the gene matches. Germline V CDR1 and CDR2: SGHTA, FQGTGA.

V is TRBV27 and J is TRBJ2-7, with D possibly matching TRBD2 (6 bases). From germline, CDR1 is MNHEY and CDR2 SMNVEV (reference sequence). V was clipped by 6 bases and J by 0 bases, with 15 bases between them. The CDR3 is 15 amino acids. In DNA, the CDR3 is TGTGCCAGCAGATCCCCGGGGCGGGGCTCCTACGAGCAGTACTTC. Translated, it gives CASRSPGRGSYEQYF.

The chain is built from TRBV19 and TRBJ1-3; D is perhaps TRBD1 (5 bases). CDR3 length equals 15 residues. Germline V CDR1 and CDR2: LNHDA, SQIVND (reference sequence). The V end was cut by 4 bases, the J end by 2 bases, with 12 bases between. DNA for the CDR3: TGTGCCAGTAGTACTAGTAGACAGCCTGGAAACACCATATATTTT. It translates to CASSTSRQPGNTIYF. The complete variable domain, with remaining parts taken from reference TRBV19 and TRBJ1-3, reads DGGITQSPKYLFRKEGQNVTLSCEQNLNHDAMYWYRQDPGQGLRLIYYSQIVNDFQKGDIAEGYSVSREKKESFPLTVTSAQKNPTAFYLCASSTSRQPGNTIYFGEGSWLTVV.

This chain uses TRBV7-2 with TRBJ2-1; TRBD1 matches at 7 bases. There are 16 residues in the CDR3. Germline CDR1 reads SGHTA; CDR2 reads FQGNSA. The trim removed 3 bases at V and 9 bases at J, leaving 14 bases unmatched. The CDR3 reads CASSFSDRPAGREQFF. The CDR3 coding sequence is TGTGCCAGCAGCTTCTCGGACAGGCCCGCAGGTCGTGAGCAGTTCTTC.

The rearrangement joins TRBV19 to TRBJ2-7, with D uncertain. Germline values: CDR1 LNHDA, CDR2 SQIVND (reference sequence). This CDR3 spans 13 amino acids. V was shortened by 3 bases and J by 3 bases, with 9 bases between the two germline ends. The CDR3 loop is CASSIGDRYEQYF. The CDR3 DNA follows: TGTGCCAGTAGTATCGGAGATCGCTACGAGCAGTACTTC.

The chain is built from TRBV25-1 and TRBJ2-7; 9 nucleotides line up with TRBD2. J lost 3 bases, V lost 4 bases, and 13 bases had no gene match. Germline V gene lookup returns CDR1 MGHDK and CDR2 SYGVNS. The CDR3 covers 17 residues. The CDR3 bases are TGTGCCAGCAGTGGTGGTAGCGGGAGCCGTCAACACTACGAGCAGTACTTC. Its translation is CASSGGSGSRQHYEQYF.

V is TRBV20-1 and J is TRBJ2-1; D gene ambiguous. V gave up 0 bases and J gave up 13 bases, with 10 bases separating them. Germline assignment: CDR1 DFQATT and CDR2 SNEGSKA (reference sequence). The CDR3 extends over 11 amino acids. The CDR3 region is CSARDTGAQFF. The CDR3 DNA sequence: TGCAGTGCTAGAGATACCGGTGCCCAGTTCTTC.

The V gene is TRBV7-2, the J gene TRBJ2-7, with a tentative D call TRBD1 (6 bases). V lost 4 bases to trimming and J lost 5 bases, with 12 bases between them. Germline values: CDR1 SGHTA, CDR2 FQGNSA. The CDR3 has 13 amino acids. The CDR3 loop is CASSSRAGDEQYF. CDR3 bases: TGTGCCAGCAGCTCCCGGGCAGGGGACGAGCAGTACTTC.